This is a list of T cell receptor beta chains from one sample in a study of shared clonotypes between healthy human individuals. Method: immunoSEQ multiplex PCR; TCRdb's copy keeps in-frame clones and lacks some. Of roughly 2,000,000 clones in the sample, approximately 92% were seen once. The specimen was naive CD8+ T cells from PBMCs. These receptors all come from a man aged 18 to 29 in good health. Some clones in this sample may be carry-over from other donors' samples. The CDR3 runs from the conserved cysteine through the conserved F or W. The order of the fields is D gene, J gene, clone size, CDR3 length, V gene, CDR3 protein, CDR3 DNA. D genes are given only for firm matches. A clone size is listed for some rows: how often the clone was seen (once, few, many), or a class if it is expanded.

NA TRBJ1-2 NA 15 TRBV6-5 CASSYSLDPTGGYTF TGTGCCAGCAGTTACTCGTTGGACCCGACCGGGGGCTACACCTTC
TRBD1 TRBJ2-7 NA 16 TRBV28 CASSFHPGGISYEQYF TGTGCCAGCAGTTTTCACCCAGGGGGCATCTCCTACGAGCAGTACTTC
NA TRBJ1-1 NA 13 TRBV14 CASSQDIGSEAFF TGTGCCAGCAGCCAAGATATCGGCTCCGAAGCTTTCTTT
NA TRBJ1-2 NA 12 TRBV9 CASNREGYGYTF TGTGCCAGCAACCGCGAAGGATATGGCTACACCTTC
NA TRBJ2-1 once 17 TRBV4-3 CASSQDRGYGDINEQFF TGCGCCAGCAGCCAAGATAGGGGTTACGGGGATATCAATGAGCAGTTCTTC
TRBD1 TRBJ2-7 NA 15 TRBV19 CASSRTGTGADEQYF TGTGCCAGTAGCCGAACCGGGACAGGGGCCGACGAGCAGTACTTC
NA TRBJ2-1 NA 16 TRBV5-6 CASSSLVDSLNNEQFF TGTGCCAGCAGCTCGTTGGTCGACTCCCTGAACAATGAGCAGTTCTTC
NA TRBJ1-1 NA 14 TRBV7-8 CASSGSGPATEAFF TGTGCCAGCAGCGGTTCCGGACCGGCCACTGAAGCTTTCTTT
NA TRBJ1-2 NA 13 TRBV28 CASIRGQYYGYTF TGTGCCAGCATTAGAGGACAGTACTATGGCTACACCTTC
TRBD2 TRBJ2-1 NA 15 TRBV11-1 CASSLSASGNNEQFF TGTGCCAGCAGCTTATCGGCTAGCGGGAACAATGAGCAGTTCTTC
NA TRBJ1-1 NA 14 TRBV19 CASSMRRLFTEAFF TGTGCCAGTAGCATGAGAAGACTGTTCACTGAAGCTTTCTTT
NA TRBJ2-2 NA 12 TRBV27 CASRPGAGELFF TGTGCCAGCCGCCCCGGGGCGGGGGAGCTGTTTTTT
TRBD1 TRBJ1-2 NA 19 TRBV15 CATSGELHRGVGPNYGYTF TGTGCCACCAGCGGGGAACTACACAGGGGGGTCGGGCCTAACTATGGCTACACCTTC
NA TRBJ2-2 once 14 TRBV5-6 CASSFVSNTGELFF TGTGCCAGCAGCTTCGTGTCCAACACCGGGGAGCTGTTTTTT
TRBD1 TRBJ1-1 once 15 TRBV2 CASSEPRQGYTEAFF TGTGCCAGCAGTGAGCCCCGACAGGGATACACTGAAGCTTTCTTT
TRBD1 TRBJ2-7 NA 14 TRBV6-1 CASSEGDRGLEQYF TGTGCCAGCAGTGAAGGGGACAGGGGGTTGGAGCAGTACTTC
NA TRBJ2-3 NA 17 TRBV4-1 CASSQGAQAGRTDTQYF TGCGCCAGCAGCCAAGGGGCACAGGCGGGGAGGACAGATACGCAGTATTTT
TRBD1 TRBJ2-4 NA 13 TRBV27 CASSVDRANIQYF TGTGCCAGCAGTGTTGACAGGGCCAACATTCAGTACTTC
NA TRBJ2-2 NA 12 TRBV7-2 CASSYSTGELFF TGTGCCAGCAGTTATAGCACCGGGGAGCTGTTTTTT